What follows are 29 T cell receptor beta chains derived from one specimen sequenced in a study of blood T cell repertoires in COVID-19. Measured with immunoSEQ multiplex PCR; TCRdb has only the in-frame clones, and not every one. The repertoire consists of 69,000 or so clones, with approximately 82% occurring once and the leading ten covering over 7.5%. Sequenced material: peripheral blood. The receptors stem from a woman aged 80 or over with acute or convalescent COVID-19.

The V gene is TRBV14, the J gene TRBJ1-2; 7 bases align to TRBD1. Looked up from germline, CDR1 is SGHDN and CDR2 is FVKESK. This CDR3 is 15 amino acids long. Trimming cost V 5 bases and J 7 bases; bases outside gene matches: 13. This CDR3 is CASSFQTGQVSGYTF. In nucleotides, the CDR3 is TGTGCCAGCAGCTTTCAGACAGGGCAGGTTTCTGGCTACACCTTC.

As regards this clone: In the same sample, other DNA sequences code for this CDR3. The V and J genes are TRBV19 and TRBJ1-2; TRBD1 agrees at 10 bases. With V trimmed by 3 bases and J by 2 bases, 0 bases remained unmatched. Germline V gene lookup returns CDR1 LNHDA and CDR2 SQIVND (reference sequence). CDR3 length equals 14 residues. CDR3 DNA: TGTGCCAGTAGTATGGACAGGGGGAACTATGGCTACACCTTC. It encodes CASSMDRGNYGYTF.

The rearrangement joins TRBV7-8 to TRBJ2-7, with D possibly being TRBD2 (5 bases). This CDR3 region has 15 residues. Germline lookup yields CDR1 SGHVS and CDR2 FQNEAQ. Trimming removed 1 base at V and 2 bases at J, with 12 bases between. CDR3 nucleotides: TGTGCCAGCAGCTTAGATGAGGGAAGGGCCTACGAGCAGTACTTC. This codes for CASSLDEGRAYEQYF.

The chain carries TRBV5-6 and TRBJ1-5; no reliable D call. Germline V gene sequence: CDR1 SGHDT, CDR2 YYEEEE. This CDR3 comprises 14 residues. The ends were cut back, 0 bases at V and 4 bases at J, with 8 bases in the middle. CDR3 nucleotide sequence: TGTGCCAGCAGCTTGGGGCCATCTAATCAGCCCCAGCATTTT. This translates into CASSLGPSNQPQHF.

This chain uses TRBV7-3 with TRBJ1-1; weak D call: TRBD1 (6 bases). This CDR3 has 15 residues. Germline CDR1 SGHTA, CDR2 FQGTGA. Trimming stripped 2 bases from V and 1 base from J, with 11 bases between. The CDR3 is CASSLAGAQNTEAFF. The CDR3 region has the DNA TGTGCCAGCAGCTTAGCGGGGGCGCAGAACACTGAAGCTTTCTTT.

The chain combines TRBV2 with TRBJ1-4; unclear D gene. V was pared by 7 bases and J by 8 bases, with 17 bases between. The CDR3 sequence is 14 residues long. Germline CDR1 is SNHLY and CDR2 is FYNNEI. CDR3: CASINLRGGEKLFF. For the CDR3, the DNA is TGTGCCAGCATTAACCTACGAGGTGGGGAAAAACTGTTTTTT.

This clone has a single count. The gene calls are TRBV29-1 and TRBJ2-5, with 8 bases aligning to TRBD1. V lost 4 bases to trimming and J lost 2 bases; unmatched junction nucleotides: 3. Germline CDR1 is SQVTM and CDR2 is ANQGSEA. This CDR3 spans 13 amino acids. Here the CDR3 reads CSVVGTGQETQYF. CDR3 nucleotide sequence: TGCAGCGTTGTCGGGACAGGACAAGAGACCCAGTACTTC.

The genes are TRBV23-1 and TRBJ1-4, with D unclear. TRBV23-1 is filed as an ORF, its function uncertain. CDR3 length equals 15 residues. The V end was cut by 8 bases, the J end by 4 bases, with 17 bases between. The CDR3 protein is CASGPTPGNNEKLFF. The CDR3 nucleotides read TGCGCCAGCGGGCCGACGCCAGGAAATAATGAAAAACTGTTTTTT.

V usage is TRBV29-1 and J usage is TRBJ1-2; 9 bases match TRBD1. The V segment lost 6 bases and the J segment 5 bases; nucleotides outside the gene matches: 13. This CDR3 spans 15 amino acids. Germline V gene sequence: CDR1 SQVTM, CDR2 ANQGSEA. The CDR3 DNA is TGCAGCGTCAACCCGGGACAGGGAAACGAATATGGCTACACCTTC. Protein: CSVNPGQGNEYGYTF.

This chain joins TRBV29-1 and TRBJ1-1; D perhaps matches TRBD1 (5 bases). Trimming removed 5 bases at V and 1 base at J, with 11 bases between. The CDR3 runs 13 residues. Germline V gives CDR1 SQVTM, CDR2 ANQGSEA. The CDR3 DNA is TGCAGCGTTCCACAGGAAGCGAACACTGAAGCTTTCTTT. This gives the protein CSVPQEANTEAFF.

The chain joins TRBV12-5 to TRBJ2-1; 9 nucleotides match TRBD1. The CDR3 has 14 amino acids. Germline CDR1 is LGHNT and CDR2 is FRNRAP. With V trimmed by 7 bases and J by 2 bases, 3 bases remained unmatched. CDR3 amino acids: CASADRGAYNEQFF. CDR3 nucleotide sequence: TGTGCTAGTGCTGACAGGGGGGCCTACAATGAGCAGTTCTTC.

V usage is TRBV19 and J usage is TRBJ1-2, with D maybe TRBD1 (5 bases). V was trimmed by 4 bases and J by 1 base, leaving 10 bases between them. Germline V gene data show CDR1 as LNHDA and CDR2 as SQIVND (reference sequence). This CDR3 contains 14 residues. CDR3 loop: CASSRPGHNYGYTF. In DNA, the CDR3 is TGTGCCAGTAGTAGGCCAGGACATAACTATGGCTACACCTTC.

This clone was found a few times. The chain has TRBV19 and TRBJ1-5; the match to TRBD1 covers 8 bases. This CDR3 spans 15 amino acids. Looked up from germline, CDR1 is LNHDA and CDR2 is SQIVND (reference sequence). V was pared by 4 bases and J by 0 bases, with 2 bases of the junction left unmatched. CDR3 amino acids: CASSRTGHSNQPQHF. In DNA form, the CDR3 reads TGTGCCAGTAGTAGGACAGGGCATAGCAATCAGCCCCAGCATTTT.

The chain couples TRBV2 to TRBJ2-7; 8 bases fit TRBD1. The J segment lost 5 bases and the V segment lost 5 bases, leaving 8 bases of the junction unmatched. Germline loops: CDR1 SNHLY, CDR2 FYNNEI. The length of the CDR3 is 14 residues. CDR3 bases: TGTGCCAGCAGTACTTACAGGGGGGCCAACGAGCAGTACTTC. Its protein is CASSTYRGANEQYF.

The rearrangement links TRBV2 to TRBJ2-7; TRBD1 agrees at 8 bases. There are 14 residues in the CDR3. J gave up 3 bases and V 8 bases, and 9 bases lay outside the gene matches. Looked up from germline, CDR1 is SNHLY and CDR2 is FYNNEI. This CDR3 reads CASRVAGGNYEQYF. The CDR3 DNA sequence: TGTGCCAGCCGAGTCGCAGGGGGCAACTACGAGCAGTACTTC.

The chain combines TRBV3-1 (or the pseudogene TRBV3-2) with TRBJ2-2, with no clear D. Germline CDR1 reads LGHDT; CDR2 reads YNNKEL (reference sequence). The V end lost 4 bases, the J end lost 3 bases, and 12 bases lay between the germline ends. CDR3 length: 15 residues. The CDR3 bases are TGTGCCAGCAGCCGTGGCTCGAGCGACACCGGGGAGCTGTTTTTT. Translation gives CASSRGSSDTGELFF.

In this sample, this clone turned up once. The CDR3 is CASSLGVGGVTEAFF. The CDR3 bases are TGTGCCAGCAGCTTGGGCGTAGGAGGTGTAACTGAAGCTTTCTTT. The chain uses TRBV5-8 and TRBJ1-1, with no clear D. V dropped 0 bases and J dropped 5 bases, with 14 bases sitting between them. CDR3 length equals 15 residues. Germline V gene data show CDR1 as SGHTS and CDR2 as YDEGEE.

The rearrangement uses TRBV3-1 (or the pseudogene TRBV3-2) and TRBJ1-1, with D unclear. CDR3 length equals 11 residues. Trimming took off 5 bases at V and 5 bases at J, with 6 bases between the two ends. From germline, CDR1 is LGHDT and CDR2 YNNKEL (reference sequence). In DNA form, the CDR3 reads TGTGCCAGCAGCGGAGGTACTGAAGCTTTCTTT. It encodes CASSGGTEAFF.

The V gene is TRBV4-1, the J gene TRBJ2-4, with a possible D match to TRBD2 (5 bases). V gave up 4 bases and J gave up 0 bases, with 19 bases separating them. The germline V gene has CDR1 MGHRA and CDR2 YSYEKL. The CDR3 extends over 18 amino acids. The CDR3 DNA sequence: TGCGCCAGCAGCCCGGGGATTCCTTCCGGACTAGCCAAAAACATTCAGTACTTC. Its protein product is CASSPGIPSGLAKNIQYF.

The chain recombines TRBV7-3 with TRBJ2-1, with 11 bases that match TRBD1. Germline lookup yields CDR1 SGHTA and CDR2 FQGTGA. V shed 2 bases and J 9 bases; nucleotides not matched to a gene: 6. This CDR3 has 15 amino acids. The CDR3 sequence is CASSLARGQGAEQFF. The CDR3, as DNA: TGTGCCAGCAGCTTAGCCAGAGGACAGGGGGCTGAGCAGTTCTTC.

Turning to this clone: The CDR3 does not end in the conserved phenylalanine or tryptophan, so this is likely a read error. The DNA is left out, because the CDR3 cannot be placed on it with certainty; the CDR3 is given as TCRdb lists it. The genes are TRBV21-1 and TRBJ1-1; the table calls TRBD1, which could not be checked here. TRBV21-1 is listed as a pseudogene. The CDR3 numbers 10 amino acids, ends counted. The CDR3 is CASSKENRGL.

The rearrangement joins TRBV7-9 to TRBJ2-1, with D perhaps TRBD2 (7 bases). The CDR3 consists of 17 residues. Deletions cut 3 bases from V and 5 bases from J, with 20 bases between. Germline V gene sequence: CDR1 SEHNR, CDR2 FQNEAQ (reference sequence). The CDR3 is CASSFRVGGGPNNEQFF. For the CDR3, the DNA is TGTGCCAGCAGCTTTCGGGTCGGCGGGGGCCCTAACAATGAGCAGTTCTTC.

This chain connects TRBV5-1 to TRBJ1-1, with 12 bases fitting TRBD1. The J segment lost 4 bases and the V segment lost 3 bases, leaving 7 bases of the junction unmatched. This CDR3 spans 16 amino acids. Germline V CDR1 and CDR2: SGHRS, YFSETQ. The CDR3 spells CASSYGTGGSGTEAFF. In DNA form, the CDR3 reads TGCGCCAGCAGCTACGGGACAGGGGGCTCGGGCACTGAAGCTTTCTTT.

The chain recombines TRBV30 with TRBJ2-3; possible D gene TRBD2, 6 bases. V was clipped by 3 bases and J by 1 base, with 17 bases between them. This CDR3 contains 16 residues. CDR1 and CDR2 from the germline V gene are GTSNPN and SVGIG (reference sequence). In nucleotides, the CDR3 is TGTGCCTGGAGCGATGGGAGGTACCCCGGCACAGATACGCAGTATTTT. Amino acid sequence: CAWSDGRYPGTDTQYF.

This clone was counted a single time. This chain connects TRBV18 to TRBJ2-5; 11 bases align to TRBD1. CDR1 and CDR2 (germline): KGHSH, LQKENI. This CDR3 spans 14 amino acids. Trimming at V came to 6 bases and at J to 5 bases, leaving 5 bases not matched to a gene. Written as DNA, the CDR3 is TGTGCCAGCTCCGTGGACAGGGGGCTGGAGACCCAGTACTTC. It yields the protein CASSVDRGLETQYF. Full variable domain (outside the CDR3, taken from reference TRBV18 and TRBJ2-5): NAGVMQNPRHLVRRRGQEARLRCSPMKGHSHVYWYRQLPEEGLKFMVYLQKENIIDESGMPKERFSAEFPKEGPSILRIQQVVRGDSAAYFCASSVDRGLETQYFGPGTRLLVL.

In nucleotides, the CDR3 is TGTGCCTGGAGTGTCGAGACAGATACGCAGTATTTT. This codes for CAWSVETDTQYF. The chain uses TRBV30 and TRBJ2-3; D is ambiguous. Per the germline V gene, CDR1 is GTSNPN and CDR2 is SVGIG (reference sequence). V gave up 0 bases and J gave up 3 bases, with 4 bases separating them. The CDR3 totals 12 residues.

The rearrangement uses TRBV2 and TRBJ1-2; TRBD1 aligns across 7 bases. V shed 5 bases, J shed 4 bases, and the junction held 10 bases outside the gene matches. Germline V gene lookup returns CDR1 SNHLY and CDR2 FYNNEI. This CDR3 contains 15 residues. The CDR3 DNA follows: TGTGCCAGCAGTCCCGACAGGGATGGCTTCTATGGCTACACCTTC. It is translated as CASSPDRDGFYGYTF.

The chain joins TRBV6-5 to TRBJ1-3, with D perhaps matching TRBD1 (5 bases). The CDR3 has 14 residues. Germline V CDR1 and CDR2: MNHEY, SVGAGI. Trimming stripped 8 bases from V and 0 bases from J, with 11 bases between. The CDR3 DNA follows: TGTGCCAGCGGGGGACTGAGCTCTGGAAACACCATATATTTT. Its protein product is CASGGLSSGNTIYF.

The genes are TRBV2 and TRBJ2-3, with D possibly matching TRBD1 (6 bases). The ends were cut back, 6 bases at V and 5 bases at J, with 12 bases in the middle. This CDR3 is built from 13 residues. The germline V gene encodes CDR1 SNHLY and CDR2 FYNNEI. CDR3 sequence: CASRSQGIDTQYF. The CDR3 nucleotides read TGTGCCAGCAGGTCACAGGGAATAGATACGCAGTATTTT.